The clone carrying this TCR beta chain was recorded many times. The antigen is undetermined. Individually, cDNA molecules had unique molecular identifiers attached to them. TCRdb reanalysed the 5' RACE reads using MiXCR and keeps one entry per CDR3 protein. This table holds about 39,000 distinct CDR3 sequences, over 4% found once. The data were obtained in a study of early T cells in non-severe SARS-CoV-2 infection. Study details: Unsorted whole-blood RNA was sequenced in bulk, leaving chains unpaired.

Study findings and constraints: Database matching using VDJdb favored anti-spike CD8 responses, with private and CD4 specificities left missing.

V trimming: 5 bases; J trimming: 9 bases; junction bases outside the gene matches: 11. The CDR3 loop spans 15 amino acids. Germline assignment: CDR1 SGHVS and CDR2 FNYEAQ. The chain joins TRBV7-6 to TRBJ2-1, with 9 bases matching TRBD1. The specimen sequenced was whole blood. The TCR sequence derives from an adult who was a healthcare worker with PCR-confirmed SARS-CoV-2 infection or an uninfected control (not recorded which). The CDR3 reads CASSPRDRDVSEQFF. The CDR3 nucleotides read TGTGCCAGCAGCCCCCGGGACAGGGACGTTAGTGAGCAGTTCTTC.